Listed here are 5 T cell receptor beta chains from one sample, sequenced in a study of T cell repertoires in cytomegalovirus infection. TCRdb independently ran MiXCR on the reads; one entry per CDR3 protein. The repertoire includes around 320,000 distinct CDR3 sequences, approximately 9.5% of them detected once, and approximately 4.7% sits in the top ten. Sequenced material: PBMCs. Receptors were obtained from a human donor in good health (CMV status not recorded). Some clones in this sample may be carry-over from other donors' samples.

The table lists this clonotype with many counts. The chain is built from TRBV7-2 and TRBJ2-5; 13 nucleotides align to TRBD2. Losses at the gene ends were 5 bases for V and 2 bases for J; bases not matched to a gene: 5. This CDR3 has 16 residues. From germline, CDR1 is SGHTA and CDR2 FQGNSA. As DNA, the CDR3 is TGTGCCAGCAGCGAAGCACTAGCGGGGGGGCAAGAGACCCAGTACTTC. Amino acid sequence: CASSEALAGGQETQYF.

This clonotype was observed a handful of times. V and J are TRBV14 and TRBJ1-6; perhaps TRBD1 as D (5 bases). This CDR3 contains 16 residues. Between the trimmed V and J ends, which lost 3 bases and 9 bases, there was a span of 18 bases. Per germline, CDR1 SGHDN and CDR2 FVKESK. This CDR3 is CASSQGQTLLGSPLHF. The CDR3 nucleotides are TGTGCCAGCAGCCAGGGGCAAACTCTTTTGGGTTCACCCCTCCACTTT. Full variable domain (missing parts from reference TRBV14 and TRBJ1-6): EAGVTQFPSHSVIEKGQTVTLRCDPISGHDNLYWYRRVMGKEIKFLLHFVKESKQDESGMPNNRFLAERTGGTYSTLKVQPAELEDSGVYFCASSQGQTLLGSPLHFGNGTRLTVT.

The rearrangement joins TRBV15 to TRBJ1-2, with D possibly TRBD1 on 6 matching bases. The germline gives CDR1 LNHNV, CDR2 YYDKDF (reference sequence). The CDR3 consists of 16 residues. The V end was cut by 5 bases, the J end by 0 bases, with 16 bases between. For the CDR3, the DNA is TGTGCCACCAGCTCCCGCCGGGACACCACTAACTATGGCTACACCTTC. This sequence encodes CATSSRRDTTNYGYTF. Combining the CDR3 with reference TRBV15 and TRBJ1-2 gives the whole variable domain DAMVIQNPRYQVTQFGKPVTLSCSQTLNHNVMYWYQQKSSQAPKLLFHYYDKDFNNEADTPDNFQSRRPNTSFCFLDIRSPGLGDTAMYLCATSSRRDTTNYGYTFGSGTRLTVV.

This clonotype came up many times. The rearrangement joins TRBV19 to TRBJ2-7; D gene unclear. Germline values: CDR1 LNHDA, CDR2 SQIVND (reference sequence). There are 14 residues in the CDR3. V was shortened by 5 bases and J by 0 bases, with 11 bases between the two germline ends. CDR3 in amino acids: CASSYQASSYEQYF. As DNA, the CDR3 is TGTGCCAGTAGTTACCAAGCAAGCTCCTACGAGCAGTACTTC.

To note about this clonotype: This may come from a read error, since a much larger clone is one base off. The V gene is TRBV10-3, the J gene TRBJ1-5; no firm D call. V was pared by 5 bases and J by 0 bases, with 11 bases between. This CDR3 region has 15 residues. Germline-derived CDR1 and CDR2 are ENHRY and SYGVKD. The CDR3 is CAISKGRYSNQPQHF. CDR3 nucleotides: TGTGCCATCAGTAAAGGCAGGTATAGCAATCAGCCCCAGCATTTT.